Included here is one T cell receptor (beta chain) sequence, with context. Its antigen is unknown. No base quality values were provided; no much bigger clone lies one nucleotide off. Genomic DNA was extracted from sorted cells for sequencing of the TCRbeta CDR3 region. TCRbeta CDR3 regions were sequenced using the immunoSEQ Assay. TCRdb carries this immuneACCESS record with in-frame sequences only. Its versions omit some clonotypes, under half of them owing to an unresolved V gene in the studies checked, with the rest unexplained. For this sample the table gives about 13,000 clones, of which under 70% were detected only once. The biggest ten clones account for under 30% of the sample. Trimming takes 5 bases from V and 1 base from J, and the germline ends sit 14 bases apart. The germline V gene specifies SGHVS as CDR1 and FQNEAQ as CDR2. Taken from cysteine to phenylalanine, the CDR3 has 15 residues. CDR3 DNA is the only sequence kept; it has 45 bases, read in frame from the first base.

The trial excluded patients who had a history of autoimmune disease or who were on systemic immunosuppression. Peripheral blood for TCR sequencing was drawn from every dose cohort at baseline, at cycle 4 day 1 and at cycle 7 day 1. Samples were obtained from an open-label, multicenter, first-in-human phase I dose-escalation trial of ivuxolimab. Adults with locally advanced or metastatic melanoma, renal cell carcinoma, hepatocellular carcinoma or head and neck squamous cell carcinoma were enrolled in the trial. Before TCR sequencing, CD4+ T cells and CD8+ T cells were sorted from peripheral blood as separate populations. This record comes from a study of OX40 agonist ivuxolimab in advanced cancers. Notes on the research overall: The costimulatory receptor OX40 (CD134) was targeted by ivuxolimab, a fully human IgG2 agonistic monoclonal antibody. Partial responses were achieved by three dose-escalation patients, of whom one had hepatocellular carcinoma and two had cutaneous melanoma. Prior anti-PD-1, anti-PD-L1 or anti-CTLA-4 therapy was permitted, and about two fifths of dose-escalation patients had received checkpoint inhibitors. Peripheral TCRbeta sequencing was intended to test whether TCR sequence diversity was altered and clonal T-cell expansion was caused by ivuxolimab. Intravenous ivuxolimab was administered to patients every 2 weeks at six dose levels: 0.01, 0.1, 0.3, 1.5, 3 and 10 mg/kg. Of the roughly 52 dose-escalation patients, hepatocellular carcinoma was present in around 19, melanoma in roughly 15, renal cell carcinoma in 9 and head and neck cancer in 9. The monotherapy dose-escalation portion (N ≈ 52 patients) of the phase I ivuxolimab trial is reported in the paper. In the dose-escalation cohort, 82.7% of patients were male, and the mean age was around 60 years, with a range of roughly 23 to 85.

Study-wide findings and limitations: Low levels of normalized T-cell clonal expansion were also seen in some nonresponding patients. After ivuxolimab, expanded clones were on average more numerous among CD8+ T cells than among CD4+ T cells. The antigen specificity of the clonally expanded peripheral T cells was not determined. At doses of 0.1 to 3.0 mg/kg, clonal expansion of both CD4+ and CD8+ blood T cells was observed from baseline to week 6. In the 0.1-3.0 mg/kg groups, partial responders were among the patients with the lowest normalized peripheral clonal expansion, particularly in CD8+ T cells.

The source of this sequence is an adult with an advanced solid tumor such as melanoma, head and neck, liver or kidney cancer. The V and J genes are TRBV7-8 and TRBJ1-1; a tentative D call is TRBD1 (6 bases match). The sequencing used CD4+ or CD8+ T cells sorted from blood, collected in a trial of the OX40 agonist ivuxolimab. The DNA sequence is as follows: TGTGCCAGCAGCCAGAGGACAGATTCGAACACTGAAGCTTTCTTT. It translates to CASSQRTDSNTEAFF.